These T cell receptor beta chains were read from a single sample in a study of blood T cell repertoires in COVID-19. Only in-frame clones appear in the TCRdb table, and some are missing; sequencing was by immunoSEQ multiplex PCR. The sample comprises around 340,000 clones, over 85% of which are singletons, and over 3.5% rests with the top ten. Sequenced material: peripheral blood. The receptors were sampled from a woman in her sixties with COVID-19, enrolled during active disease. The CDR3 runs from the conserved cysteine through the conserved F or W. Fields, in order: J gene, D gene, clone size, V gene, CDR3 protein, CDR3 DNA. A D gene is named only where the DNA matches it firmly. Clone size appears in some rows only: once, few, many, or a class for an expanded clone.

J: TRBJ1-5
D: -
size: -
V: TRBV6-6
CDR3: CASATPNQPQHF
DNA: TGTGCCAGCGCTACTCCCAATCAGCCCCAGCATTTT

J: TRBJ2-7
D: TRBD2
size: -
V: TRBV7-2
CDR3: CASSPPGGREQYF
DNA: TGTGCCAGCAGCCCCCCGGGAGGGCGCGAGCAGTACTTC

J: TRBJ2-5
D: -
size: -
V: TRBV7-9
CDR3: CASSLTGKREETQYF
DNA: TGTGCCAGCAGCTTGACAGGCAAGAGGGAAGAGACCCAGTACTTC

J: TRBJ1-5
D: -
size: -
V: TRBV5-1
CDR3: CASSADSSNQPQHF
DNA: TGCGCCAGCAGCGCGGACAGTAGCAATCAGCCCCAGCATTTT

J: TRBJ2-1
D: -
size: -
V: TRBV5-1
CDR3: CASGPGRGVSYNEQFF
DNA: TGCGCCAGCGGCCCGGGCAGGGGTGTATCCTACAATGAGCAGTTCTTC

J: TRBJ2-1
D: TRBD2
size: -
V: TRBV6-5
CDR3: CASSYSYSGGAHEQFF
DNA: TGTGCCAGCAGTTACTCGTACAGCGGGGGGGCCCATGAGCAGTTCTTC

J: TRBJ1-2
D: -
size: -
V: TRBV4-1
CDR3: CASSQDSGGIGYGYTF
DNA: TGCGCCAGCAGCCAAGATTCGGGGGGCATAGGCTATGGCTACACCTTC

J: TRBJ1-1
D: TRBD1
size: -
V: TRBV28
CDR3: CASRTTGGLDEAFF
DNA: TGTGCCAGCAGGACGACAGGGGGGCTCGATGAAGCTTTCTTT

J: TRBJ1-3
D: TRBD1
size: once
V: TRBV2
CDR3: CASSEAEGGQGFLRGNTIYF
DNA: TGTGCCAGCAGTGAAGCTGAAGGGGGACAGGGATTTCTGCGAGGAAACACCATATATTTT

J: TRBJ1-2
D: -
size: -
V: TRBV5-8
CDR3: CASSPGRAVQRSDYGYTF
DNA: TGTGCCAGCAGCCCGGGGAGGGCGGTTCAACGGTCGGACTATGGCTACACCTTC

J: TRBJ1-6
D: TRBD1
size: -
V: TRBV5-4
CDR3: CASRVEGADSPLHF
DNA: TGTGCCAGCAGGGTAGAGGGGGCAGATTCACCCCTCCACTTT

J: TRBJ2-1
D: TRBD2
size: -
V: TRBV5-1
CDR3: CASSPKRTSGGIYNEQFF
DNA: TGCGCCAGCAGCCCTAAACGGACTAGCGGGGGAATTTACAATGAGCAGTTCTTC

J: TRBJ1-2
D: -
size: -
V: TRBV19
CDR3: CASSTLEGVYYGYTF
DNA: TGTGCCAGTAGTACACTCGAAGGGGTCTACTATGGCTACACCTTC

J: TRBJ2-3
D: TRBD2
size: -
V: TRBV6-5
CDR3: CASSYQASGGRDTQYF
DNA: TGTGCCAGCAGTTACCAGGCTAGCGGGGGGAGGGATACGCAGTATTTT

J: TRBJ2-7
D: TRBD1
size: -
V: TRBV10-2
CDR3: CASNTGTGSSYEQYF
DNA: TGCGCCAGCAACACTGGGACAGGGAGCTCCTACGAGCAGTACTTC

J: TRBJ1-5
D: -
size: few
V: TRBV27
CDR3: CASTSQGLGNQPQHF
DNA: TGTGCCAGCACCTCACAGGGTCTCGGCAATCAGCCCCAGCATTTT

J: TRBJ1-5
D: -
size: -
V: TRBV12-3/TRBV12-4
CDR3: CASSLAEGQPQHF
DNA: TGTGCCAGCAGTTTAGCGGAGGGCCAGCCCCAGCATTTT